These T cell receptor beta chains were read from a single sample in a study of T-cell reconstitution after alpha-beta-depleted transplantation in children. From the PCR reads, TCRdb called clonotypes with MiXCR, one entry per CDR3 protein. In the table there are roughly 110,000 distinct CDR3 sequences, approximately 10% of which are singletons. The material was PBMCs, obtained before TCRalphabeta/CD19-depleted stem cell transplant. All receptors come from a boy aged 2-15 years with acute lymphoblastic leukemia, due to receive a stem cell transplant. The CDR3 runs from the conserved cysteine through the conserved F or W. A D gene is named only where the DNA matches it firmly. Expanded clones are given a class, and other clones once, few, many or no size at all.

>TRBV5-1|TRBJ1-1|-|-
TGCGCCAGCAGCTTGGAAACTACAGGGAACACTGAAGCTTTCTTT
CASSLETTGNTEAFF
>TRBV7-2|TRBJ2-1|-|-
TGTGCCAGCAGCTACAGACTCGCGAGGGATGAGCAGTTCTTC
CASSYRLARDEQFF
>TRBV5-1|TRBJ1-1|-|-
TGCGCCAGCAGCTTGGGACCGGTCCCCTTGAACACTGAAGCTTTCTTT
CASSLGPVPLNTEAFF
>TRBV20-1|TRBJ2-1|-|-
TGCAGTGCTAGGTCGAGCCATGGACTCCATTCCACCGTTGAGCAGTTCTTC
CSARSSHGLHSTVEQFF
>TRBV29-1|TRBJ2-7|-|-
TGCAGCGTGGACTCTGCCTACGAGCAGTACTTC
CSVDSAYEQYF
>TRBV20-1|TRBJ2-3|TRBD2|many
TGCAGCCATCAGGGTACTAGCGGTCTAGGGGATACGCAGTATTTT
CSHQGTSGLGDTQYF
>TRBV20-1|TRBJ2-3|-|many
TGCAGTGCTAGGACCCTAGGCTCCCCTGGCACAGATACGCAGTATTTT
CSARTLGSPGTDTQYF
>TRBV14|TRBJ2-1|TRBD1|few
TGTGCCAGCAGCCGGGGTCGGTGGACAGGGGGCGATGAGCAGTTCTTC
CASSRGRWTGGDEQFF
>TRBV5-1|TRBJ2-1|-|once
TGCGCCAGCAGCGGCTCGGCGGGCTCCTACAATGAGCAGTTCTTC
CASSGSAGSYNEQFF
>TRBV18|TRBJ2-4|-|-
TGTGCCAGCTCACCGGACAACCTGAACAAAAACATTCAGTACTTC
CASSPDNLNKNIQYF
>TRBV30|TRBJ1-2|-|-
TGTGCCTGGGGGACGCATGGCTACACCTTC
CAWGTHGYTF
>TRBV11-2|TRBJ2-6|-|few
TGTGCCAGCAGCTTAGTTTACAGGGATCCCTCTGGGGCCAACGTCCTGACTTTC
CASSLVYRDPSGANVLTF
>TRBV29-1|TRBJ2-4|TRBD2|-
TGCAGCGTTGTCGGGCCTAGCGGGAGAGAAGGGAACATTCAGTACTTC
CSVVGPSGREGNIQYF
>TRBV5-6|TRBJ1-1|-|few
TGTGCCAGCAGCCCGCTCGGTTCAGAAGCTTTCTTT
CASSPLGSEAFF
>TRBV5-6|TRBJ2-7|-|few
TGTGCCAGCAGCTTGTCGACTCGGTTTCCTTACTACGAGCAGTACTTC
CASSLSTRFPYYEQYF
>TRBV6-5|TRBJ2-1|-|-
TGTGCCAGCAGCGCCCTGGGCAATGAGCAGTTCTTC
CASSALGNEQFF
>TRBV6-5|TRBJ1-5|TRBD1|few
TGTGCCAGCAGTTGGGAGACAGGGCCTCTCCTATATAGCAATCAGCCCCAGCATTTT
CASSWETGPLLYSNQPQHF
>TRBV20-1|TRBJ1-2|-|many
TGCAGTGCTAGAGATGAAGGGGGCTATGGCTACACCTTC
CSARDEGGYGYTF
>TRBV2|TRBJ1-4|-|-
TGTGCCAGCAGGAGAGGAGCCAGTGATGAAAAACTGTTTTTT
CASRRGASDEKLFF
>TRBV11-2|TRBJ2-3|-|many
TGTGCCAGCAGCTTAGTAGGGGCAGGAGATACGCAGTATTTT
CASSLVGAGDTQYF
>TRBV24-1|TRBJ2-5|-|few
TGTGCCACCAGTGACTTAACGGGCGGTTCGCAAGAGACCCAGTACTTC
CATSDLTGGSQETQYF
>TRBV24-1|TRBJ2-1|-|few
TGTGCCACCAGTGCGGGGGACGAGCAGTTCTTC
CATSAGDEQFF
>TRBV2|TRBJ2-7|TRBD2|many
TGTGCCAGCAGGGATCGTAGCGGGTCGTCCTACGAGCAGTACTTC
CASRDRSGSSYEQYF
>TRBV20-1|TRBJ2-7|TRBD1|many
TGCAGTGCTAGTTCCAACAGGGGGCTTAGAGAGCAGTACTTC
CSASSNRGLREQYF
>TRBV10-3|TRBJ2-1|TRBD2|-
TGTGCCATCAGTGTAGGTCTAGCGGGAGACGGAGGCTACAATGAGCAGTTCTTC
CAISVGLAGDGGYNEQFF
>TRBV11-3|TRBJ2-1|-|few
TGTGCCAGCAGCTTACTCTGGGGGGATGAGCAGTTCTTC
CASSLLWGDEQFF
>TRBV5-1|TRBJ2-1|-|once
TGCGCCAGCAGAGGGGGGACGAGCAATGAGCAGTTCTTC
CASRGGTSNEQFF
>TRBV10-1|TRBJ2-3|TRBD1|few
TGCGCCAGCAGTCCCGGGACAGGGGGTACGCAGTATTTT
CASSPGTGGTQYF
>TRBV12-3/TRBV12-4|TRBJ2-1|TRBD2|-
TGTGCCAGCACCCCCGGGACTAGCGGGATTACGTTCTTC
CASTPGTSGITFF
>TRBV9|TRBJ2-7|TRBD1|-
TGTGCCAGCAGCTCTAACCCCGGGACAGGCCCCTACGAGCAGTACTTC
CASSSNPGTGPYEQYF
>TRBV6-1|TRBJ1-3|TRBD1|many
TGTGCCAGCAGTGCTTCCAGGGGGACCAACACCATATATTTT
CASSASRGTNTIYF
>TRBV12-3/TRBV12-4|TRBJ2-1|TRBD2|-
TGTGCCAGCAGCCCCCAGACTAGCGGGAGTTACGGTGAGCAGTTCTTC
CASSPQTSGSYGEQFF
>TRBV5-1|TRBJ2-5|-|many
TGCGCCAGCAGCCGGAGAGTGGCGGAAGAGACCCAGTACTTC
CASSRRVAEETQYF
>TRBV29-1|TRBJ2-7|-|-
TGCAGCGTTCAGCAGCTTTCCGAGCAGTACTTC
CSVQQLSEQYF
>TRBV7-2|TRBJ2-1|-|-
TGTGCCAGCAGCTTAGGGTCTAGCCGTGAGCAGTTCTTC
CASSLGSSREQFF
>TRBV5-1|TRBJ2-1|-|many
TGCGCCAGCAGCTTGGCCGCGGGGAATGAGCAGTTCTTC
CASSLAAGNEQFF
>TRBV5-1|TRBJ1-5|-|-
TGCGCCAGCAGCTTGGAGCCGGACAGCAATCAGCCCCAGCATTTT
CASSLEPDSNQPQHF
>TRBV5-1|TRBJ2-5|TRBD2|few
TGCGCCAGCAGCTTTCAGCGGGGAGAGACCCAGTACTTC
CASSFQRGETQYF
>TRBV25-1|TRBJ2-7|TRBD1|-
TGTGCCAGCAGTGATTCTTCCGCCCGTATGGGGCAGGGGGCAGGATACGAGCAGTACTTC
CASSDSSARMGQGAGYEQYF
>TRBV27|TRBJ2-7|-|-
TGTGCCAGCAGTTTACAGGCTAGCTCGACCTACGAGCAGTACTTC
CASSLQASSTYEQYF
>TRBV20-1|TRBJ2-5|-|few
TGCAGTGCTAGACAGGAAGAGACCCAGTACTTC
CSARQEETQYF
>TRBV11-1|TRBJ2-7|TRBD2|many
TGTGCCAGCAGCCTAAGTTCAGGTGGGACCGGGACTAGCGGCTCCTACGAGCAGTACTTC
CASSLSSGGTGTSGSYEQYF
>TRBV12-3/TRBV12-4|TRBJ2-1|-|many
TGTGCCAGCAGTTTTACAGGGCTGGGTTACAATGAGCAGTTCTTC
CASSFTGLGYNEQFF
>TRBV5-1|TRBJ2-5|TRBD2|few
TGCGCCAGCAGCCTCCTTAGCGGGATGGGGCAAGAGACCCAGTACTTC
CASSLLSGMGQETQYF
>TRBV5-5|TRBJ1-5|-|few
TGTGCCAGCAGCCGGATAGACGTTAATCAGCCCCAGCATTTT
CASSRIDVNQPQHF
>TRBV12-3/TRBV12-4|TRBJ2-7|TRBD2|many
TGTGCCAGCAGGATAGCGGGAACCCCCCACGAGCAGTACTTC
CASRIAGTPHEQYF
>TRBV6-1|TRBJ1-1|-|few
TGTGCCAGCAGTGAAGTAGGGAAGGGCCGCACTGAAGCTTTCTTT
CASSEVGKGRTEAFF
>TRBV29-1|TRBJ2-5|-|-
TGCAGCGTTGATACGGTTTCCCAAGAGACCCAGTACTTC
CSVDTVSQETQYF
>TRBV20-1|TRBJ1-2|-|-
TGCAGTGCTAGCCCCCGGGGGGGCTATGGCTACACCTTC
CSASPRGGYGYTF
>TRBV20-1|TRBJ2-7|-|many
TGCAGTGCTAGATACCTTGGGGCGGCCTACGAGCAGTACTTC
CSARYLGAAYEQYF
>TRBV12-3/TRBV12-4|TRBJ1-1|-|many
TGTGCCAGCAGTTTGTGGGGGAACACTGAAGCTTTCTTT
CASSLWGNTEAFF
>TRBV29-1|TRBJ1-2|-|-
TGCAGCGTTGAAGACAGAACTAACTATGGCTACACCTTC
CSVEDRTNYGYTF
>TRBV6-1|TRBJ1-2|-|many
TGTGCCAGCAGTGAAATCCCAATCTCCGGCTACACCTTC
CASSEIPISGYTF